These 21 T cell receptor beta chains share one sample of origin, sequenced in a study of T cell responses to AZD1222 COVID-19 vaccine. Here immunoSEQ multiplex PCR was the method, and the copy in TCRdb shows in-frame clones only, minus some. This table has some 180,000 clones, just over 90% appearing once. The source material was peripheral blood, sampled 28 days after the second dose of the MenACWY control vaccine. These receptors originate from an adult who received the MenACWY meningococcal vaccine as a control.

The V and J genes are TRBV14 and TRBJ2-1, with 7 bases identical to TRBD2. CDR1 is SGHDN and CDR2 is FVKESK in the germline V gene. The CDR3 is made up of 15 amino acids. Germline trimming cut 3 bases from V and 7 bases from J; bases unmatched to any gene: 9. CDR3 sequence: CASSHRAGAGNEQFF. CDR3 DNA: TGTGCCAGCAGCCATCGTGCGGGAGCGGGGAATGAGCAGTTCTTC.

The rearrangement joins TRBV11-2 to TRBJ1-2; tentatively, D is TRBD1 (5 bases). The germline V and J ends were trimmed by 0 bases and 4 bases, with 12 bases remaining between them. Germline CDR1 is SGHAT and CDR2 is FQNNGV. This CDR3 is built from 15 residues. CDR3 sequence (DNA): TGTGCCAGCAGCTTAGATACCGGGGGACCCTATGGCTACACCTTC. Amino acids: CASSLDTGGPYGYTF.

The genes are TRBV19 and TRBJ2-2; D gene ambiguous. This CDR3 is 11 amino acids long. Germline CDR1 and CDR2: LNHDA and SQIVND (reference sequence). V gave up 6 bases and J gave up 8 bases, with 7 bases separating them. The CDR3 sequence: CASRASGELFF. The CDR3 DNA is TGTGCCAGTAGGGCATCTGGGGAGCTGTTTTTT.

The genes are TRBV7-2 and TRBJ2-1; a possible D gene is TRBD2 (5 bases). Trimming took off 5 bases at V and 5 bases at J, with 22 bases between the two ends. The germline V gene has CDR1 SGHTA and CDR2 FQGNSA. This CDR3 comprises 17 residues. DNA for the CDR3: TGTGCCAGCAGCCCTTACGCGGGCGTCAGAACCCACAATGAGCAGTTCTTC. Translation gives CASSPYAGVRTHNEQFF.

This clone has more than one count but fewer than ten. The chain is built from TRBV4-3 and TRBJ2-7; D is perhaps TRBD1 (6 bases). Between the trimmed V and J ends, which lost 5 bases and 4 bases, there was a span of 18 bases. Germline assignment: CDR1 LGHNA and CDR2 YSLEER. This CDR3 is 15 amino acids long. The CDR3 region has the DNA TGCGCCAGCAGCAAGACAGGAGTGGGTATGTACGAGCAGTACTTC. Protein: CASSKTGVGMYEQYF.

This chain uses TRBV6-6 with TRBJ2-7; D unclear. Deletions cut 8 bases from V and 2 bases from J, with 13 bases between. Per the germline V gene, CDR1 is MNHNY and CDR2 is SVGAGI (reference sequence). This CDR3 has 13 amino acids. CDR3 sequence reads: CASHPQETYEQYF. DNA of the CDR3: TGTGCCAGCCACCCCCAGGAGACCTACGAGCAGTACTTC.

This clone was observed once. Other nucleotide sequences in the sample specify the same CDR3. The chain joins TRBV3-1 (or the pseudogene TRBV3-2) to TRBJ1-5; the D gene is possibly TRBD1 (6 bases). CDR3 size: 13 residues. V was cut by 5 bases and J by 2 bases, with 7 bases left in between. Germline CDR1 is LGHDT and CDR2 is YNNKEL (reference sequence). As DNA, the CDR3 is TGTGCCAGCAGCAGGGGGGGCAATCAGCCCCAGCATTTT. Translation: CASSRGGNQPQHF.

The rearrangement links TRBV29-1 to TRBJ1-2, with D maybe TRBD1 (5 bases). Trimming stripped 0 bases from V and 4 bases from J, with 15 bases between. The CDR3 consists of 15 residues. CDR1 SQVTM and CDR2 ANQGSEA come from the germline V gene. CDR3 amino acids: CSVEDWNRQSYGYTF. The CDR3 nucleotides are TGCAGCGTTGAAGACTGGAACAGGCAATCCTATGGCTACACCTTC.

V is TRBV5-4 and J is TRBJ1-4; D remains unclear. The V and J ends lost 2 bases and 7 bases respectively, with 9 bases between them. CDR1 is SGHNT and CDR2 is YYREEE in the germline V gene (reference sequence). This CDR3 contains 13 residues. In DNA form, the CDR3 reads TGTGCCAGCAGCTTAGGACCCACTGAAAAACTGTTTTTT. It translates to CASSLGPTEKLFF.

This clone was recorded only once. The gene calls are TRBV20-1 and TRBJ2-7, with TRBD1 matching over 7 bases. Germline loops: CDR1 DFQATT, CDR2 SNEGSKA (reference sequence). The V and J ends lost 3 bases and 6 bases, in that order; junction bases with no gene match: 11. The CDR3 is 14 amino acids. The CDR3 DNA follows: TGCAGTGCTAGTTATGGGACAGCCTATGGCGAGCAGTACTTC. Its translation is CSASYGTAYGEQYF.

The rearrangement joins TRBV3-1 (or the pseudogene TRBV3-2) to TRBJ2-2; 9 bases match TRBD2. The CDR3 spans 16 residues. The V gene end was trimmed by 0 bases and the J gene end by 4 bases; junction bases not matched to a gene: 3. Germline lookup yields CDR1 LGHDT and CDR2 YNNKEL (reference sequence). DNA for the CDR3: TGTGCCAGCAGCCAAGATAGCGGGAGTATCACCGGGGAGCTGTTTTTT. It codes for CASSQDSGSITGELFF.

This chain links TRBV7-3 with TRBJ2-1; a possible D gene is TRBD2 (6 bases). The germline V gene has CDR1 SGHTA and CDR2 FQGTGA. V lost 4 bases and J lost 7, with 17 bases in between. The CDR3 loop spans 15 amino acids. DNA for the CDR3: TGTGCCAGCAGCTCTGGACGGGAGTCCTGGAATGAGCAGTTCTTC. Protein: CASSSGRESWNEQFF.

The chain combines TRBV6-6 with TRBJ2-7; no reliable D call. CDR1 and CDR2 from the germline V gene are MNHNY and SVGAGI (reference sequence). Trimming took off 8 bases at V and 3 bases at J, with 14 bases between the two ends. The CDR3 consists of 13 residues. The CDR3 spells CASARESVYEQYF. In DNA form, the CDR3 reads TGTGCCAGCGCAAGGGAATCAGTCTACGAGCAGTACTTC.

The chain carries TRBV2 and TRBJ1-5; D gene ambiguous. There are 15 residues in the CDR3. Between the trimmed V and J ends, which lost 5 bases and 0 bases, there was a span of 11 bases. Germline CDR1 SNHLY, CDR2 FYNNEI. CDR3 nucleotides: TGTGCCAGCAGTTCCAGGACGACTAGCAATCAGCCCCAGCATTTT. Amino acid sequence: CASSSRTTSNQPQHF.

The gene calls are TRBV27 and TRBJ1-1, with a tentative D call TRBD1 (6 bases). Per the germline V gene, CDR1 is MNHEY and CDR2 is SMNVEV (reference sequence). V was cut by 5 bases and J by 3 bases, with 13 bases left in between. CDR3 length equals 14 residues. In DNA form, the CDR3 reads TGTGCCAGCAGTCGACTTACAGGGTACACTGAAGCTTTCTTT. The encoded protein is CASSRLTGYTEAFF.

This sequence joins TRBV2 and TRBJ1-2, with TRBD1 matching 10 bases. The CDR3 sequence is 13 residues long. Germline lookup yields CDR1 SNHLY and CDR2 FYNNEI. J gave up 4 bases and V 7 bases, and 3 bases lay outside the gene matches. The CDR3 DNA follows: TGTGCCAGCAAGACAGGGGGCCCCTATGGCTACACCTTC. This codes for CASKTGGPYGYTF.

The V gene is TRBV5-1, the J gene TRBJ2-2; 7 bases line up with TRBD2. Germline assignment: CDR1 SGHRS and CDR2 YFSETQ. This CDR3 is 14 amino acids long. Trimming removed 5 bases from V and 7 bases from J; junction bases left unmatched: 8. CDR3 sequence (DNA): TGCGCCAGCAGAACCGGGCCGGGGGGCGGGGAGCTGTTTTTT. Translating it yields CASRTGPGGGELFF.

The V and J genes are TRBV3-1 (or the pseudogene TRBV3-2) and TRBJ1-5, with D possibly being TRBD1 (5 bases). The CDR3 contains 17 residues. The ends were cut back, 0 bases at V and 3 bases at J, with 15 bases in the middle. Germline loops: CDR1 LGHDT, CDR2 YNNKEL (reference sequence). The CDR3 reads CASSQELGAGTNQPQHF. The CDR3 DNA sequence: TGTGCCAGCAGCCAAGAGTTAGGGGCAGGCACCAATCAGCCCCAGCATTTT.

The J gene is TRBJ2-7, the V gene TRBV11-2; weak D call: TRBD1 (6 bases). V lost 1 base, J lost 7 bases, and 17 bases lay in between. The V gene's germline CDR1 is SGHAT and CDR2 FQNNGV. The CDR3 runs to 15 residues. The CDR3 DNA reads TGTGCCAGCAGCTTAGCCTTTTGGGGGCTAAGGGAGCAGTACTTC. Amino acid sequence: CASSLAFWGLREQYF.

CDR3 coding DNA: TGTGCCATCCAAAGGGACAGGGTTCAGCCCCAGCATTTT. Translated: CAIQRDRVQPQHF. The chain couples TRBV6-5 to TRBJ1-5, with 9 bases fitting TRBD1. Germline values: CDR1 MNHEY, CDR2 SVGAGI. The CDR3 totals 13 residues. J was trimmed by 6 bases and V by 10 bases; bases with no gene match: 7.

The chain employs TRBV24-1 and TRBJ1-2, with a tentative D call TRBD1 (6 bases). Per germline, CDR1 KGHDR and CDR2 SFDVKD. This CDR3 is 13 amino acids long. V was clipped by 5 bases and J by 4 bases, with 10 bases between them. CDR3 amino acids: CATSGGQAYGYTF. For the CDR3, the DNA is TGTGCCACCAGTGGGGGACAAGCCTATGGCTACACCTTC.